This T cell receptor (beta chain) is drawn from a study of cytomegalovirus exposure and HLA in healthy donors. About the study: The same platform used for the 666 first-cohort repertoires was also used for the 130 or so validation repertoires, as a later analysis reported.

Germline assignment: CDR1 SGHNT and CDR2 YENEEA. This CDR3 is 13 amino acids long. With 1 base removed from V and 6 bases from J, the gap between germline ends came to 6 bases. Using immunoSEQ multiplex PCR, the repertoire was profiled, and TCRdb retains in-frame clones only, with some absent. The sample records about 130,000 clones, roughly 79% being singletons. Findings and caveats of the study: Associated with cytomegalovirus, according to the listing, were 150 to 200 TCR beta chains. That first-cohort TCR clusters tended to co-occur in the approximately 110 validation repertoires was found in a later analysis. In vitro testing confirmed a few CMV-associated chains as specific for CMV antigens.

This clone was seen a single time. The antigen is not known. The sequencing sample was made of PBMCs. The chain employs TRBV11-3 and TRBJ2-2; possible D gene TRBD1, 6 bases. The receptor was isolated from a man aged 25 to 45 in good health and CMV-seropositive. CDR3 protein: CASSLGQAGELFF. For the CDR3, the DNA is TGTGCCAGCAGCTTAGGACAGGCCGGGGAGCTGTTTTTT.